This T cell receptor beta chain was documented in a study of cytomegalovirus exposure and HLA in healthy donors. Study-level information: A later analysis reported the 120 validation repertoires used the same platform as the roughly 700 first-cohort repertoires.

Study-level points and caveats: The authors listed 150 to 200 TCR beta chains as cytomegalovirus-associated.

Turning to this clone: The antigen remains undetermined.

The validation cohort, a group of more than 95 subjects, included the donors and was separate from the roughly 700-subject first cohort. From germline, CDR1 is SGHDT and CDR2 YYEEEE. This CDR3 comprises 14 residues. The J segment lost 7 bases and the V segment lost 0 bases, leaving 4 bases of the junction unmatched. Using immunoSEQ multiplex PCR, the repertoire was profiled, and TCRdb retains in-frame clones only, with some absent. This repertoire shows under 200,000 clones, 86% found once; its top ten account for 2% to 2.5%. The rearrangement links TRBV5-6 to TRBJ1-1; 9 bases are a match to TRBD1. Sequencing used PBMCs. The receptor's source is a woman aged 18-29 years in good health and CMV-seronegative. The CDR3 region is CASSLVGTGIEAFF. CDR3 in DNA: TGTGCCAGCAGCTTGGTTGGGACAGGGATTGAAGCTTTCTTT. The variable domain in full, completed from reference TRBV5-6 and TRBJ1-1, reads DAGVTQSPTHLIKTRGQQVTLRCSPKSGHDTVSWYQQALGQGPQFIFQYYEEEERQRGNFPDRFSGHQFPNYSSELNVNALLLGDSALYLCASSLVGTGIEAFFGQGTRLTVV.